The next 12 T cell receptor beta chains were all read from a single sample in a study of shared clonotypes between healthy human individuals. The naive CD8 fraction comprised CD45RO-negative cells positively selected for CCR7 and excluded terminally differentiated effector memory CD45RA+ cells. Some clones are missing from TCRdb's copy, which holds only in-frame ones; the method was immunoSEQ multiplex PCR. There are about 2.2 million clones in the sample; around 93% occur only once, and around 1.8% lies in the top ten. Sequencing was done on a sample of naive CD8+ T cells from PBMCs. All receptors come from a young man in good health. Some clones in this sample may be carry-over from other donors' samples.

The rearrangement uses TRBV27 and TRBJ1-5; 7 positions match TRBD1. The V gene's germline CDR1 is MNHEY and CDR2 SMNVEV (reference sequence). V lost 7 bases, J lost 4 bases, and 4 bases stayed unmatched. This CDR3 comprises 13 residues. CDR3 sequence reads: CASKGTVNQPQHF. In DNA, the CDR3 is TGTGCCAGCAAGGGGACAGTTAATCAGCCCCAGCATTTT.

The genes are TRBV5-1 and TRBJ2-3; 8 bases align to TRBD1. Losses at the gene ends were 6 bases for V and 1 base for J; bases not matched to a gene: 4. The V gene's germline CDR1 is SGHRS and CDR2 YFSETQ. This CDR3 comprises 14 residues. For the CDR3, the DNA is TGCGCCAGCATGACGGACAGGGGCACAGATACGCAGTATTTT. Encoded protein: CASMTDRGTDTQYF. Full variable domain (missing parts from reference TRBV5-1 and TRBJ2-3): KAGVTQTPRYLIKTRGQQVTLSCSPISGHRSVSWYQQTPGQGLQFLFEYFSETQRNKGNFPGRFSGRQFSNSRSEMNVSTLELGDSALYLCASMTDRGTDTQYFGPGTRLTVL.

The chain uses TRBV4-3 and TRBJ2-3; D may correspond to TRBD1 or TRBD2 (9 bases each). Germline V gives CDR1 LGHNA, CDR2 YSLEER. V lost 0 bases and J lost 4, with 26 bases in between. The CDR3 consists of 20 residues. Written as DNA, the CDR3 is TGCGCCAGCAGCCAAGAGGGACAGGGTGGGCGAGCGGGAGGCCCAGATACGCAGTATTTT. Its translation: CASSQEGQGGRAGGPDTQYF.

The chain recombines TRBV7-3 with TRBJ2-7, with 8 bases matching TRBD1. There are 13 residues in the CDR3. CDR1 is SGHTA, CDR2 FQGTGA, per germline. V lost 5 bases, J lost 4 bases, and 4 bases stayed unmatched. The CDR3 protein is CASSPTGEYEQYF. The CDR3 region has the DNA TGTGCCAGCAGCCCGACAGGGGAATACGAGCAGTACTTC.

The chain recombines TRBV27 with TRBJ2-7; 9 bases line up with TRBD2. The CDR3 runs to 15 residues. Trimming at V came to 5 bases and at J to 6 bases, leaving 11 bases not matched to a gene. The germline V gene encodes CDR1 MNHEY and CDR2 SMNVEV (reference sequence). The CDR3, as DNA: TGTGCCAGCAGTGCCTCCCCGGGACTAGCTTCCGAGCAGTACTTC. Its translation: CASSASPGLASEQYF.

The genes are TRBV23-1 and TRBJ2-7; 12 bases line up with TRBD2. TRBV23-1 is given ORF status, its function remaining uncertain. With V trimmed by 6 bases and J by 9 bases, 18 bases remained unmatched. The CDR3 covers 17 residues. CDR3 DNA: TGCGCCAGCAGCCACGGGACAGCGACTAGCGGGAGAGCAGCGCAGTACTTC. Translating gives CASSHGTATSGRAAQYF.

CDR3 sequence reads: CASSVVLGREAFF. The DNA for the CDR3 is TGTGCCAGCAGCGTAGTCCTGGGGCGTGAAGCTTTCTTT. This sequence joins TRBV9 and TRBJ1-1; D may be TRBD1 (5 bases). The CDR3 loop spans 13 amino acids. V shed 0 bases and J shed 7 bases, with 10 bases lying between them. Per germline, CDR1 SGDLS and CDR2 YYNGEE.

V gene TRBV4-3 combines with J gene TRBJ1-4; the match to TRBD1 covers 10 bases. This CDR3 is built from 15 residues. Germline V gene sequence: CDR1 LGHNA, CDR2 YSLEER. J was trimmed by 3 bases and V by 3 bases; bases with no gene match: 1. The CDR3 here is CASSQTGGSNEKLFF. In nucleotides, the CDR3 is TGCGCCAGCAGCCAGACAGGGGGCTCTAATGAAAAACTGTTTTTT.

The chain has TRBV14 and TRBJ2-7; the D is unclear. The CDR3 length is 15 residues. The germline V gene has CDR1 SGHDN and CDR2 FVKESK. V gave up 0 bases and J gave up 0 bases, with 9 bases separating them. CDR3 nucleotides: TGTGCCAGCAGCCAAGATGACTGGAGCTCCTACGAGCAGTACTTC. This codes for CASSQDDWSSYEQYF.

The chain combines TRBV2 with TRBJ1-2; the D gene is possibly TRBD1 (6 bases). This CDR3 is built from 11 residues. Trimming took off 10 bases at V and 8 bases at J, with 14 bases between the two ends. Germline CDR1 is SNHLY and CDR2 is FYNNEI. As DNA, the CDR3 is TGTGCCATAACAGGGCCGTGGGGCTACACCTTC. Amino acid sequence: CAITGPWGYTF.

On this clone itself: This specimen includes other DNA sequences encoding the same CDR3. The V call is TRBV9, the J call TRBJ2-7, with 8 bases lining up with TRBD2. Losses at the gene ends were 0 bases for V and 2 bases for J; bases not matched to a gene: 4. CDR3 length equals 15 residues. Germline V gives CDR1 SGDLS, CDR2 YYNGEE. CDR3 sequence: CASSVASGGTYEQYF. In nucleotides, the CDR3 is TGTGCCAGCAGCGTAGCCAGCGGGGGTACCTACGAGCAGTACTTC.

The J gene is TRBJ1-5, the V gene TRBV4-1; D is unresolved. Germline V gene data show CDR1 as MGHRA and CDR2 as YSYEKL. V lost 8 bases, J lost 2 bases, and 13 bases lay in between. This CDR3 is 14 amino acids long. The CDR3 sequence: CASERSWGNQPQHF. The DNA of the CDR3 is TGCGCCAGCGAGAGGTCTTGGGGCAATCAGCCCCAGCATTTT.